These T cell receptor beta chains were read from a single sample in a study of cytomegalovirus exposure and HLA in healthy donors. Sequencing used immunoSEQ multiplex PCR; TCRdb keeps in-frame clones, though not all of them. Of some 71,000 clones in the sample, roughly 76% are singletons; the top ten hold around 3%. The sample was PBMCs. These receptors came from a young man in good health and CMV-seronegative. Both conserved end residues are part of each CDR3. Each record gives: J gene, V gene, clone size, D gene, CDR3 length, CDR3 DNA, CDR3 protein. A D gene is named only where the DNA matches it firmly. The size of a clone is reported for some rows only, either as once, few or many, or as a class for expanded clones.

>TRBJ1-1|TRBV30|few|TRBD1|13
TGTGCCTGGACCTCACAGGGGGACACTGAAGCTTTCTTT
CAWTSQGDTEAFF
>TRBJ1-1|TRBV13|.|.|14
TGTGCCAGCAGCTTAGGGGCGGGGGCAAGTGAAGCTTTCTTT
CASSLGAGASEAFF
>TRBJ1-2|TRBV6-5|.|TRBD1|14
TGTGCCAGCAGTTGGGGACAGGGGGCGCCTGGCTACACCTTC
CASSWGQGAPGYTF
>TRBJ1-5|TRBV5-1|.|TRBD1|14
TGCGCCAGCAGTCCGAGGGGGCCCCATCAGCCCCAGCATTTT
CASSPRGPHQPQHF
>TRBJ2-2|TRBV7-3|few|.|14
TGTGCCAGCAGCCCCTTACGCACGGGCGGGGAGCTGTTTTTT
CASSPLRTGGELFF
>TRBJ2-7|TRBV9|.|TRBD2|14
TGTGCCAGCAGCCAGTCGCTAGCGGGGTATGAGCAGTACTTC
CASSQSLAGYEQYF
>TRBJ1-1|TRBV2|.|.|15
TGTGCCAGCAGTGAATTTTTCAGGGGGAACACTGAAGCTTTCTTT
CASSEFFRGNTEAFF
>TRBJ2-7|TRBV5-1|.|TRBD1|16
TGCGCCAGCAGCGGAGGACAGGGGCTTTTCATGGACGAGCAGTACTTC
CASSGGQGLFMDEQYF
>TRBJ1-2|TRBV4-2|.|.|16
TGTGCCAGCAGCCAAGATGAAAGGGAGGGGGACTATGGCTACACCTTC
CASSQDEREGDYGYTF
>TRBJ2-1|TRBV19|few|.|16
TGTGCCAGTAGTATATTCTTTGGGGGGTCCTACAATGAGCAGTTCTTC
CASSIFFGGSYNEQFF
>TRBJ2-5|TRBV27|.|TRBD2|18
TGTGCCAGCAGCCGAAAGACTAGCGGACACCTGTACCAAGAGACCCAGTACTTC
CASSRKTSGHLYQETQYF
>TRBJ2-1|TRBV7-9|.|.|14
TGTGCCAGCAGCTTATTTAGCTCCTACAATGAGCAGTTCTTC
CASSLFSSYNEQFF
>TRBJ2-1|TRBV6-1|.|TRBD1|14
TGTGCCAGCAGTGGACAGGGGGTTAAGCGGGAGCAGTTCTTC
CASSGQGVKREQFF
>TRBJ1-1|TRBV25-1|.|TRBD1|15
TGTGCCAGCAGTGAACGGACAGGGCGAGGAACTGAAGCTTTCTTT
CASSERTGRGTEAFF
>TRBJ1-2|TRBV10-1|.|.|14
TGCGCCAGCAGTGAAAGGCGGGATGACTATGGCTACACCTTC
CASSERRDDYGYTF
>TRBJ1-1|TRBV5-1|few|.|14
TGCGCCAGCAGCGGAGGACAGCTGAACACTGAAGCTTTCTTT
CASSGGQLNTEAFF
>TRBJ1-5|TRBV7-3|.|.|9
TGTGCCAGCAGCCGCAGTAAGCATTTT
CASSRSKHF
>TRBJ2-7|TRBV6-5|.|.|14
TGTGCCAGCAGTTCCACCGGGACACTCTACGAGCAGTACTTC
CASSSTGTLYEQYF
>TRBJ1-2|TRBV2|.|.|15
TGTGCCAGCAGTGAACAGGACACGAGTAACTATGGCTACACCTTC
CASSEQDTSNYGYTF
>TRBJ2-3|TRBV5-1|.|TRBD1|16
TGCGCCAGCAGCCACAGGACAGGGGGCAATACAGATACGCAGTATTTT
CASSHRTGGNTDTQYF
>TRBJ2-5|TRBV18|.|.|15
TGTGCCAGCTCACCACCGCTCCAGGGTAAAGAGACCCAGTACTTC
CASSPPLQGKETQYF
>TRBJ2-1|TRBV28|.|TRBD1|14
TGTGCCAGCAGTTTGTTACAGGGGGGCAGTGAGCAGTTCTTC
CASSLLQGGSEQFF
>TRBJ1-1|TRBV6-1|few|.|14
TGTGCCAGCAGGCGGGAGTACCTGAACACTGAAGCTTTCTTT
CASRREYLNTEAFF
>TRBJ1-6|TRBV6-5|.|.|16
TGTGCCAGCAGTTACTCCCCGAGACGGAGAGATTCACCCCTCCACTTT
CASSYSPRRRDSPLHF
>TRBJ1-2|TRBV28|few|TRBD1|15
TGTGCCAGCAGTCCCTACAGGGGCCCCTACTATGGCTACACCTTC
CASSPYRGPYYGYTF
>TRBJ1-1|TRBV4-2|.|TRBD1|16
TGTGCCAGCAGCCAAAGGTCGGGACAGGAAAAGGTTGAAGCTTTCTTT
CASSQRSGQEKVEAFF
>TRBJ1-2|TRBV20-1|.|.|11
TGCAGTGCTAGTCTAGCGTCGGGCTACACCTTC
CSASLASGYTF
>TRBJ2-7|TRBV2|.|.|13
TGTGCCAGCAGTCGAGGGCAGACCTACGAGCAGTACTTC
CASSRGQTYEQYF
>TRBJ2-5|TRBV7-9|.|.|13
TGTGCCAGCAGCTTAGTGGGGCTAGAGACCCAGTACTTC
CASSLVGLETQYF
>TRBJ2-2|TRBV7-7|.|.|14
TGTGCCAGCAGCTTAAGTAGGAACACCGGGGAGCTGTTTTTT
CASSLSRNTGELFF
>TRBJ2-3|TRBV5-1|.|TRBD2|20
TGCGCCAGCAGCTTGGCCGACGGACTAGCGGGGGGGCCGAGGGCAGATACGCAGTATTTT
CASSLADGLAGGPRADTQYF
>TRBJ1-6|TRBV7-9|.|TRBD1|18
TGTGCCAGCAGCTCTCCTAGGGCCGGGGACAGGGGAAATTCACCCCTCCACTTT
CASSSPRAGDRGNSPLHF
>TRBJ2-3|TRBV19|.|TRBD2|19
TGTGCCAGTAGTATAGATCTGGTGACTAGCGGGGGGCAGGCAGATACGCAGTATTTT
CASSIDLVTSGGQADTQYF
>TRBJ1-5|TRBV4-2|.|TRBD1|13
TGTGCCAGCAGCACGGACAGGGGTCAGCCCCAGCATTTT
CASSTDRGQPQHF
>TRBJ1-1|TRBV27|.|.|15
TGTGCCAGCAGTTTATCTGGAGGGCACGGGCCTGAAGCTTTCTTT
CASSLSGGHGPEAFF
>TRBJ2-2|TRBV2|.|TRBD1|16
TGTGCCAGCAGTGTTCAGGGGGCGCAGATCACCGGGGAGCTGTTTTTT
CASSVQGAQITGELFF
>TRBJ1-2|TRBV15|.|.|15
TGTGCCACCAGCGGACACAGGGTTAGGTCCTATGGCTACACCTTC
CATSGHRVRSYGYTF
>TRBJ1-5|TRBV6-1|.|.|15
TGTGCCAGCAGTGCGGGAACTGATAGCAATCAGCCCCAGCATTTT
CASSAGTDSNQPQHF
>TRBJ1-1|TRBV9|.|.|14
TGTGCCAGCAGCCCCCGGACAGAGAACACTGAAGCTTTCTTT
CASSPRTENTEAFF
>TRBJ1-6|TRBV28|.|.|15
TGTGCCAGCAGCCCCCCTGCACCCTCGGGTTCACCCCTCCACTTT
CASSPPAPSGSPLHF
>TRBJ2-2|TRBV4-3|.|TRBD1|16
TGCGCCAGCAGCCAAACACAGGGGGCGGGAACCGGGGAGCTGTTTTTT
CASSQTQGAGTGELFF
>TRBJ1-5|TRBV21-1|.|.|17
TGTGCCAGCAGCTTCCACTGGGGGGACAGGGGGGACCAGCCCCAGCATTTT
CASSFHWGDRGDQPQHF
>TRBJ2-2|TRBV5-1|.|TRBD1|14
TGCGCCAGCACCCGGGACAGCTACACCGGGGAGCTGTTTTTT
CASTRDSYTGELFF
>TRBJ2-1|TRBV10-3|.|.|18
TGTGCCATCAGTGAGCCATCCCTTACAGTGAGCTCCTACAATGAGCAGTTCTTC
CAISEPSLTVSSYNEQFF
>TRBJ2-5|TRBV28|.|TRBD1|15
TGTGCCAGCAGTGTCCGGACAGGGGGCAAAGAGACCCAGTACTTC
CASSVRTGGKETQYF
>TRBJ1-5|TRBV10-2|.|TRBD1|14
TGCGCCAGCAGCCGGACAGGGGGCGGGCAGCCCCAGCATTTT
CASSRTGGGQPQHF